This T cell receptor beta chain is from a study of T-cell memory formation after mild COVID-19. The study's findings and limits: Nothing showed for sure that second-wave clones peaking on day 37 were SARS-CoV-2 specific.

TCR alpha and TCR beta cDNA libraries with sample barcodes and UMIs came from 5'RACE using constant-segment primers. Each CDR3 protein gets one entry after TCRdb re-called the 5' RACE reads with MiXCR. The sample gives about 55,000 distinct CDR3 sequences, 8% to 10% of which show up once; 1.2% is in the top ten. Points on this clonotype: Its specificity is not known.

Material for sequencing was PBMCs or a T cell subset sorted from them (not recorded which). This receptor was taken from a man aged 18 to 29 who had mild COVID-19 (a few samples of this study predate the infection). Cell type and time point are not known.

The CDR3 region is CASSRDGFTDTQYF. CDR3 DNA: TGCGCCAGCAGCCGGGACGGCTTCACAGATACGCAGTATTTT. The chain couples TRBV5-1 to TRBJ2-3, with D perhaps given as TRBD1 or TRBD2 (5 bases each). CDR1 SGHRS and CDR2 YFSETQ come from the germline V gene. Trimming removed 4 bases at V and 2 bases at J, with 11 bases between. The CDR3 runs to 14 residues.